In its sample, the clone carrying this T cell receptor beta chain was seen a few times. Antigen specificity is unknown. This specimen belongs to a study of T cell responses to AZD1222 COVID-19 vaccine. Study findings and constraints: Donors were chiefly white British, with a greater number of females, and clonal diversity was perhaps underestimated. After the peak T cell response, and only then, were repertoires sampled.

The method was immunoSEQ multiplex PCR; TCRdb's version includes in-frame clones alone and lacks a portion of them. The sample holds 110,000 or so clones; nearly 90% are singletons and the top ten take roughly 18%. Germline V CDR1 and CDR2: MNHEY, SMNVEV (reference sequence). The V end was cut by 8 bases, the J end by 3 bases, with 20 bases between. The CDR3 loop spans 16 amino acids. The origin of this receptor is an adult in good health. Sequencing was performed on peripheral blood, taken on day 0 of AZD1222 vaccination. The chain uses TRBV27 and TRBJ1-5; D perhaps matches TRBD1 (6 bases). The CDR3 here is CASGPDSFSLNQPQHF. The CDR3, as DNA: TGTGCCAGCGGCCCGGACAGCTTTAGTCTCAATCAGCCCCAGCATTTT.